This T cell receptor beta chain was captured by sequencing in a study of CXCR3-negative and CXCR3-positive naive CD8 T cells. Study results and limitations: High diversity, comparable across both naive subsets, contrasted with much lower diversity in memory CD8+ cells. TRB CDR3 hydrophobicity was greater in CXCR3-positive naive cells than in CXCR3-negative naive cells.

A remark on this clonotype: Its antigen remains unidentified.

TRB cDNA libraries were made by UMI-labeled 5' RACE. TCRdb reanalyzed the 5' RACE reads, giving one entry per CDR3 protein sequence and no DNA. The sample features more than 70,000 distinct CDR3 sequences, with approximately 0.58% in its top ten. This CDR3 spans 15 amino acids. Germline V lookup: CDR1 MNHNS, CDR2 SASEGT. The gene calls are TRBV6-1 and TRBJ2-7; TCRdb outputs TRBD1, but without DNA this stays unchecked. The source of this sequence is a human donor in good health. Some clones in this sample may be carry-over from other donors' samples. The sequencing sample was made of naive CXCR3+ CD8+ T cells from blood. Indicated subset: CD45RO-CCR7+CD27+CD95- naive CD8+ T cells expressing CXCR3 (TNR3+). CDR3: CASSVGGRESYEQYF.